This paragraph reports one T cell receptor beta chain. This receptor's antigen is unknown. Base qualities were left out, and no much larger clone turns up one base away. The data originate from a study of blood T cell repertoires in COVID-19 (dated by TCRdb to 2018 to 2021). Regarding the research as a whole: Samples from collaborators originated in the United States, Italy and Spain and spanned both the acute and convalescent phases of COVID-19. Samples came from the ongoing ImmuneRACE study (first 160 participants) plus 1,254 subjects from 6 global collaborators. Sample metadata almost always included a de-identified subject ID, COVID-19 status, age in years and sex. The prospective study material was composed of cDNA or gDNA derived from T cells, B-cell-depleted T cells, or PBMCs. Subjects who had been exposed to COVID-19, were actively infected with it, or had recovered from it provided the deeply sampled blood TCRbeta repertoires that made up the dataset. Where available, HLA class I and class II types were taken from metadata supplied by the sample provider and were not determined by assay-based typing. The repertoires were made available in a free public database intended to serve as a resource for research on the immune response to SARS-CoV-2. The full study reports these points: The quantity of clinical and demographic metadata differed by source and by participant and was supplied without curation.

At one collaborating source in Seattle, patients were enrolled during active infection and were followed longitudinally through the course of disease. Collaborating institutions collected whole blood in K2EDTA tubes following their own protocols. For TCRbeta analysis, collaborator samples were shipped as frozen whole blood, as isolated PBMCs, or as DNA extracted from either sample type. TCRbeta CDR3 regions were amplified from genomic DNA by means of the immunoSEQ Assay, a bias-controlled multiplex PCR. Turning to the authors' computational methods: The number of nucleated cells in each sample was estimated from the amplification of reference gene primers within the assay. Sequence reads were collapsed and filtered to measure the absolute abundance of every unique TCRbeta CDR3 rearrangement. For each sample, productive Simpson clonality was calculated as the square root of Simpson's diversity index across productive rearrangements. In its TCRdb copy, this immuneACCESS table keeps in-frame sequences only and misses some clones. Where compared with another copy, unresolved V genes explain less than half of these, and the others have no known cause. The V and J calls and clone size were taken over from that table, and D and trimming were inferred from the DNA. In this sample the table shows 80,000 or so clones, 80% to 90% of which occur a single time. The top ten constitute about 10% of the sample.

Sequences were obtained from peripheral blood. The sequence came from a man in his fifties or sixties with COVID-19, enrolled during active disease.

The nucleotides read TGTGCCGCCGAAGCCCCGGGCTACGAGCAGTACTTC. This gives the protein CAAEAPGYEQYF. The receptor chain draws on TRBV3-1 (or the pseudogene TRBV3-2) and TRBJ2-7, with an unclear D gene assignment. The CDR1 and CDR2 encoded by the germline V gene (reference sequence) are LGHDT and YNNKEL. V is cut by 11 bases and J by 3 bases, and the space between the germline ends is 14 bases. From cysteine to phenylalanine, the CDR3 is 12 amino acids long. Here the CDR3 DNA is all that survives: 36 bases in frame from base 1.